Listed below are T cell receptor beta chains from one sample, sequenced in a study of T cell clones after liver transplantation. Produced via immunoSEQ multiplex PCR; TCRdb's table is partial and in-frame only. Among some 70,000 clones listed, 90% were seen once. The source material was CD4+ T cells from blood, sampled before liver transplant. These receptors all come from a human donor who received a liver transplant. Both conserved end residues are part of each CDR3. The D gene is left open where the match is weak. Some rows have no size entry. The others give once, few or many, or a class for an expanded clone.

CDR3,DNA,J,size,V,D
CASSRNTGGGNQPQHF,TGTGCCAGCAGTCGCAACACAGGGGGCGGCAATCAGCCCCAGCATTTT,TRBJ1-5,NA,TRBV2,TRBD1
CASSPRRTASYEQYF,TGTGCCAGTAGTCCCCGACGGACAGCCTCCTACGAGCAGTACTTC,TRBJ2-7,NA,TRBV19,NA
CASSPRGGYGYTF,TGTGCCAGCTCACCCAGGGGCGGATATGGCTACACCTTC,TRBJ1-2,NA,TRBV18,NA
CASSLGGAGLNNEQFF,TGTGCCAGCAGCTTAGGTGGAGCGGGACTTAACAATGAGCAGTTCTTC,TRBJ2-1,once,TRBV7-9,TRBD2
CASSQRLAGGGETQYF,TGTGCCAGCAGCCAAAGACTAGCGGGAGGGGGCGAGACCCAGTACTTC,TRBJ2-5,once,TRBV7-2,TRBD2
CASSIGLTSGGYEQYF,TGTGCCAGTAGTATAGGACTGACTAGCGGGGGCTACGAGCAGTACTTC,TRBJ2-7,NA,TRBV19,TRBD2
CASSQGPRAAKNIQYF,TGTGCCAGCAGCCAAGGGCCCCGGGCGGCCAAAAACATTCAGTACTTC,TRBJ2-4,NA,TRBV14,NA
CASTLGGGRGNTIYF,TGTGCCAGCACGCTGGGAGGGGGTAGGGGAAACACCATATATTTT,TRBJ1-3,few,TRBV6-1,NA
CASSLQGGRDTQYF,TGCGCCAGCAGCTTGCAGGGGGGTAGAGATACGCAGTATTTT,TRBJ2-3,few,TRBV5-1,NA
CASRIRGADNEQFF,TGTGCCAGCAGAATCCGAGGAGCGGACAATGAGCAGTTCTTC,TRBJ2-1,NA,TRBV27,NA
CASSYGSRNLNQPQHF,TGTGCCAGCAGTTATGGCAGCCGTAATCTCAATCAGCCCCAGCATTTT,TRBJ1-5,NA,TRBV6-6,NA
CASSRSVTSGYEQYF,TGTGCCAGCAGCCGCTCGGTAACTAGCGGCTACGAGCAGTACTTC,TRBJ2-7,NA,TRBV4-2,TRBD2
CASSRTPGRESNEQFF,TGTGCCAGCAGCCGCACCCCTGGGCGGGAGAGCAATGAGCAGTTCTTC,TRBJ2-1,NA,TRBV7-9,TRBD2
CASSLFEGQGAREQYF,TGTGCCAGCAGTTTATTTGAGGGGCAGGGGGCTCGGGAGCAGTACTTC,TRBJ2-7,NA,TRBV28,TRBD1
CASSLARDRPYNEQFF,TGTGCCAGCAGCTTAGCCCGGGACAGGCCTTACAATGAGCAGTTCTTC,TRBJ2-1,NA,TRBV7-7,TRBD1
CASSPNGLANEKLFF,TGTGCCAGCTCACCAAATGGGTTGGCTAATGAAAAACTGTTTTTT,TRBJ1-4,NA,TRBV18,NA
CASSLASGSINEQFF,TGCGCCAGCAGCTTGGCTAGCGGGAGTATCAATGAGCAGTTCTTC,TRBJ2-1,NA,TRBV5-1,TRBD2
CASSAGPYPYEQYF,TGTGCCAGCAGCGCGGGACCTTACCCATACGAGCAGTACTTC,TRBJ2-7,NA,TRBV7-2,NA
CASSSPLGASGAFF,TGTGCCAGCAGCTCCCCCTTGGGGGCCTCAGGAGCTTTCTTT,TRBJ1-1,NA,TRBV27,NA
CASRPGTGPYEQYF,TGTGCCAGCAGACCAGGGACAGGACCCTACGAGCAGTACTTC,TRBJ2-7,NA,TRBV11-2,TRBD1
CASSLSTGATGELFF,TGTGCCAGCAGCTTATCGACAGGGGCCACCGGGGAGCTGTTTTTT,TRBJ2-2,NA,TRBV11-2,TRBD1
CASSFVAGLYNEQFF,TGTGCCAGCAGTTTTGTAGCGGGACTATACAATGAGCAGTTCTTC,TRBJ2-1,few,TRBV7-9,TRBD2
CASSLGLAGVSYEQYF,TGTGCCAGCTCACTCGGACTAGCGGGAGTGTCCTACGAGCAGTACTTC,TRBJ2-7,once,TRBV18,TRBD2
CASSPPQVPYEQYF,TGTGCCAGCTCACCACCACAAGTTCCCTACGAGCAGTACTTC,TRBJ2-7,once,TRBV18,NA
CASSETSSGTQYF,TGTGCCAGCAGTGAGACGTCTAGTGGTACGCAGTATTTT,TRBJ2-3,NA,TRBV2,NA
CASSPMIGNEQFF,TGTGCCAGTAGCCCGATGATAGGCAATGAGCAGTTCTTC,TRBJ2-1,few,TRBV19,NA
CASSLILAGKSNNEQFF,TGTGCCAGCAGCTTAATATTAGCGGGGAAGTCAAATAATGAGCAGTTCTTC,TRBJ2-1,NA,TRBV5-6,TRBD2
CASSSGTVVQETQYF,TGTGCCAGCAGTTCAGGGACAGTAGTTCAAGAGACCCAGTACTTC,TRBJ2-5,NA,TRBV6-1,TRBD1
CASSIRLAGVTDTQYF,TGTGCCAGTAGTATTCGGCTAGCGGGAGTCACGGATACGCAGTATTTT,TRBJ2-3,NA,TRBV19,TRBD2
CASRGTSGNSGNEQFF,TGCGCCAGCAGAGGGACTAGCGGGAATTCGGGCAATGAGCAGTTCTTC,TRBJ2-1,few,TRBV5-1,TRBD2
CAIREGGTANTGELFF,TGTGCCATCAGGGAGGGAGGGACAGCAAACACCGGGGAGCTGTTTTTT,TRBJ2-2,NA,TRBV10-3,NA
CASSFPAGETQYF,TGTGCCAGCAGCTTCCCGGCGGGAGAGACCCAGTACTTC,TRBJ2-5,few,TRBV11-2,NA
CASSLRGGQNTGELFF,TGTGCCAGCAGCTTGAGGGGAGGCCAGAACACCGGGGAGCTGTTTTTT,TRBJ2-2,once,TRBV7-8,NA
CASSPAQSNYGYTF,TGTGCCAGCTCACCGGCACAGTCTAACTATGGCTACACCTTC,TRBJ1-2,NA,TRBV18,NA
CAWSVPLGYGYTF,TGTGCCTGGAGTGTACCGCTCGGCTATGGCTACACCTTC,TRBJ1-2,NA,TRBV30,NA
CASSQVNTEAFF,TGTGCCAGCAGTCAAGTGAACACTGAAGCTTTCTTT,TRBJ1-1,once,TRBV28,NA
CASSQQYSGNTIYF,TGTGCCAGCAGCCAACAGTACTCTGGAAACACCATATATTTT,TRBJ1-3,NA,TRBV14,NA
CASSPFLSGSMNEQFF,TGCGCCAGCAGCCCCTTTCTAAGCGGGAGTATGAATGAGCAGTTCTTC,TRBJ2-1,NA,TRBV4-3,TRBD2
CASSLELAGASGANVLTF,TGCGCCAGCAGCTTGGAACTAGCGGGAGCTTCTGGGGCCAACGTCCTGACTTTC,TRBJ2-6,NA,TRBV5-1,TRBD2
CAAGGGGFGQETQYF,TGTGCCGCCGGGGGGGGCGGTTTTGGGCAAGAGACCCAGTACTTC,TRBJ2-5,NA,TRBV5-4,TRBD2
CASSLEQINTGELFF,TGCGCCAGCAGCTTGGAACAGATTAACACCGGGGAGCTGTTTTTT,TRBJ2-2,NA,TRBV5-1,NA
CASTISGGLPQHF,TGTGCCAGCACCATTTCTGGCGGTCTACCCCAGCATTTT,TRBJ1-5,NA,TRBV6-1,NA
CASSFYRGATYEQYF,TGTGCCAGCAGCTTCTACAGGGGGGCAACGTACGAGCAGTACTTC,TRBJ2-7,NA,TRBV5-5,TRBD1
CASSKGLSYNEQFF,TGTGCCAGCAGTAAGGGGCTTTCCTACAATGAGCAGTTCTTC,TRBJ2-1,once,TRBV27,NA
CASSPPREGGDEQFF,TGCGCCAGCAGCCCCCCCCGGGAGGGAGGGGATGAGCAGTTCTTC,TRBJ2-1,NA,TRBV4-1,TRBD2
CASSLTRQGLVRTDTQYF,TGCGCCAGCAGCTTGACAAGACAGGGGTTAGTGAGGACAGATACGCAGTATTTT,TRBJ2-3,NA,TRBV5-1,TRBD1
CASSPTSAETQYF,TGTGCCAGCAGCCCGACTAGCGCGGAGACCCAGTACTTC,TRBJ2-5,NA,TRBV2,TRBD2
CAWQGGGVGETQYF,TGTGCCTGGCAAGGAGGAGGTGTAGGCGAGACCCAGTACTTC,TRBJ2-5,NA,TRBV30,NA
CASSISGANVLTF,TGTGCCAGTAGTATCTCTGGGGCCAACGTCCTGACTTTC,TRBJ2-6,NA,TRBV19,NA
CASSLDFAAGNEQFF,TGTGCTAGCAGCTTAGATTTCGCTGCTGGCAATGAGCAGTTCTTC,TRBJ2-1,NA,TRBV7-7,NA
CASSRVRQSETQYF,TGTGCCAGCAGCCGCGTAAGACAGTCAGAGACCCAGTACTTC,TRBJ2-5,NA,TRBV11-3,NA
CASSQDGRGSTEAFF,TGCGCCAGCAGCCAAGATGGGAGGGGAAGCACTGAAGCTTTCTTT,TRBJ1-1,NA,TRBV4-3,NA
CASSSQTFAGYTF,TGTGCCAGCAGTTCGCAAACTTTCGCCGGCTACACCTTC,TRBJ1-2,NA,TRBV27,NA
CASKVVGGETQYF,TGTGCCAGCAAAGTCGTAGGCGGGGAGACCCAGTACTTC,TRBJ2-5,NA,TRBV2,NA
CASSPRDDTEAFF,TGTGCCAGCAGTCCCCGGGACGACACTGAAGCTTTCTTT,TRBJ1-1,once,TRBV6-5,NA